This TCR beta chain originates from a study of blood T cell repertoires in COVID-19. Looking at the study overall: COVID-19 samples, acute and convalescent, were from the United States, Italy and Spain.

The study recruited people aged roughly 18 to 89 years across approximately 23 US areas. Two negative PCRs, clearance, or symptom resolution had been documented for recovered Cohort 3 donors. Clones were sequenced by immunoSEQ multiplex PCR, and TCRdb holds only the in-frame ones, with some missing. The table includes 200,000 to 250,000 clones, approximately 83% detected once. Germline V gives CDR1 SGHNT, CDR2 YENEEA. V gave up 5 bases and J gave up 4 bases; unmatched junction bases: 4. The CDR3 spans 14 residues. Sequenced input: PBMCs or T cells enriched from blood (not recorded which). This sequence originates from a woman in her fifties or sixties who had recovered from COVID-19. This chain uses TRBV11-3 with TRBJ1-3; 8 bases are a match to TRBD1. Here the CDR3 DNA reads TGTGCCAGCAGCATGGGACAGGCCGGAAACACCATATATTTT. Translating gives CASSMGQAGNTIYF.